Shown below are 25 T cell receptor beta chains from a single sample sequenced in a study of T-cell reconstitution after alpha-beta-depleted transplantation in children. Preparation of the TCRbeta library was carried out with unique molecular identifiers. Via MiXCR, TCRdb re-called the PCR reads, giving one row per CDR3 protein. The table lists under 450,000 distinct CDR3 sequences, 13% of them singletons. The sequenced sample was PBMCs, obtained from the stem cell graft. The receptors come from a human donor who donated a stem cell graft to a child with Fanconi anemia.

This chain connects TRBV28 to TRBJ2-5, with 13 bases lining up with TRBD2. Germline values: CDR1 MDHEN, CDR2 SYDVKM. CDR3 length: 15 amino acids. The V gene end was trimmed by 6 bases and the J gene end by 4 bases; junction bases not matched to a gene: 5. CDR3 in amino acids: CASRPWTSGGETQYF. CDR3 DNA: TGTGCCAGCAGACCATGGACTAGCGGGGGAGAGACCCAGTACTTC.

The rearrangement uses TRBV7-3 and TRBJ2-4; 7 bases map to TRBD1. CDR3 length equals 16 residues. The germline gives CDR1 SGHTA, CDR2 FQGTGA. Unmatched junction bases numbered 10, after V lost 2 bases and J lost 6 bases. CDR3 region: CASSLGLGTVGNIQYF. In DNA form, the CDR3 reads TGTGCCAGCAGCTTAGGCCTAGGGACAGTAGGAAACATTCAGTACTTC.

The chain joins TRBV10-3 to TRBJ2-7, with D perhaps TRBD1 or TRBD2 (5 bases each). V was clipped by 10 bases and J by 0 bases, with 13 bases between them. Germline CDR1 ENHRY, CDR2 SYGVKD. This CDR3 has 13 residues. The CDR3 DNA is TGTGCCACCCGGGACGGCAGCTCCTACGAGCAGTACTTC. It encodes CATRDGSSYEQYF.

The table lists this clonotype with many counts. This rearrangement joins TRBV6-5 to TRBJ1-4; 7 bases are shared with TRBD1. With 2 bases clipped from V and 1 base from J, the junction kept 1 base outside the gene matches. The CDR3 length is 15 residues. Germline lookup yields CDR1 MNHEY and CDR2 SVGAGI. CDR3: CASSYQGGTNEKLFF. The CDR3 coding sequence is TGTGCCAGCAGTTACCAGGGGGGAACTAATGAAAAACTGTTTTTT.

The chain carries TRBV5-1 and TRBJ1-1, with D perhaps TRBD1 (5 bases). Trimming cost V 0 bases and J 1 base, with 13 bases left between them. Germline V gene lookup returns CDR1 SGHRS and CDR2 YFSETQ. CDR3 length equals 16 residues. This CDR3 is CASSLGAAGANTEAFF. CDR3 DNA sequence: TGCGCCAGCAGCTTGGGAGCGGCTGGGGCGAACACTGAAGCTTTCTTT.

V is TRBV7-6 and J is TRBJ1-2, with D unresolved. This CDR3 has 14 residues. Trimming removed 5 bases at V and 4 bases at J, with 14 bases between. The germline gives CDR1 SGHVS, CDR2 FNYEAQ. CDR3 residues: CASSPGTDIYGYTF. The CDR3 DNA sequence: TGTGCCAGCAGCCCTGGAACGGATATCTATGGCTACACCTTC.

This clonotype has a handful of counts. V is TRBV4-2 and J is TRBJ2-3, with 7 bases that match TRBD1. There are 13 residues in the CDR3. Germline V gene lookup returns CDR1 LGHNA and CDR2 YNFKEQ. Germline trimming cut 4 bases from V and 6 bases from J; bases unmatched to any gene: 4. CDR3 loop: CASSRTRGDTQYF. The CDR3 DNA reads TGTGCCAGCAGCCGCACCAGGGGGGATACGCAGTATTTT.

As regards this clonotype: This sequence may be a read error, since a much larger clone differs from it by one base. The V gene is TRBV7-6, the J gene TRBJ2-1; TRBD1 or TRBD2 may be the D gene (5 bases each). This CDR3 is 13 amino acids long. Looked up from germline, CDR1 is SGHVS and CDR2 is FNYEAQ. Between the trimmed V and J ends, which lost 5 bases and 5 bases, there was a span of 10 bases. This CDR3 is CASSQGPHNEQFF. CDR3 coding DNA: TGTGCCAGCAGCCAGGGACCCCACAATGAGCAGTTCTTC.

This clonotype was seen at least ten times. The V gene is TRBV5-1, the J gene TRBJ2-1, with D tentatively TRBD1 (6 bases). CDR1 and CDR2 from the germline V gene are SGHRS and YFSETQ. The CDR3 totals 13 residues. The germline V and J ends were trimmed by 4 bases and 7 bases, with 12 bases remaining between them. This CDR3 reads CASSLQGLNEQFF. CDR3 DNA sequence: TGCGCCAGCAGCCTACAGGGTTTGAATGAGCAGTTCTTC.

The sample holds a few counts of this clonotype. The CDR3 sequence is CASSGTGSTDTQYF. The CDR3 region has the DNA TGTGCCAGCAGCGGGACAGGGAGTACAGATACGCAGTATTTT. The chain joins TRBV9 to TRBJ2-3; TRBD1 aligns across 8 bases. The trim removed 3 bases at V and 3 bases at J, leaving 3 bases unmatched. The CDR3 has 14 amino acids. Germline CDR1 reads SGDLS; CDR2 reads YYNGEE.

The V and J genes are TRBV20-1 and TRBJ2-3; D is possibly TRBD2 (6 bases). The V and J ends lost 5 bases and 4 bases respectively, with 19 bases between them. CDR1 and CDR2 (germline): DFQATT, SNEGSKA (reference sequence). The CDR3 runs 15 residues. The CDR3 sequence is CSAGGPREGPDTQYF. CDR3 DNA: TGCAGTGCTGGAGGGCCGCGGGAAGGCCCAGATACGCAGTATTTT.

This rearrangement joins TRBV20-1 to TRBJ1-1; no clear D gene. Germline CDR1 DFQATT, CDR2 SNEGSKA (reference sequence). This CDR3 contains 9 residues. CDR3 in amino acids: CRWDTEAFF. CDR3 DNA: TGCAGATGGGACACTGAAGCTTTCTTT.

The gene calls are TRBV12-5 and TRBJ2-7; 7 bases fit TRBD1. The germline gives CDR1 LGHNT, CDR2 FRNRAP. This CDR3 has 15 residues. J gave up 6 bases and V 3 bases, and 11 bases lay outside the gene matches. DNA of the CDR3: TGTGCTAGTGGTTTAGGGACAGATGAAAGGGGCGAGCAGTACTTC. Amino acids: CASGLGTDERGEQYF. The variable domain in full, with the rest retrieved from reference TRBV12-5 and TRBJ2-7, is DARVTQTPRHKVTEMGQEVTMRCQPILGHNTVFWYRQTMMQGLELLAYFRNRAPLDDSGMPKDRFSAEMPDATLATLKIQPSEPRDSAVYFCASGLGTDERGEQYFGPGTRLTVT.

The V call is TRBV10-3, the J call TRBJ1-1; maybe TRBD1 (5 bases). CDR1 ENHRY and CDR2 SYGVKD come from the germline V gene. The CDR3 extends over 14 amino acids. V was cut by 4 bases and J by 1 base, with 10 bases left in between. This CDR3 reads CAISGAGTNTEAFF. The CDR3 DNA is TGTGCCATCAGTGGGGCAGGGACGAACACTGAAGCTTTCTTT.

The chain links TRBV10-3 to TRBJ1-1; perhaps TRBD1 as D (6 bases). Trimming shortened V by 11 bases and J by 2 bases, and 15 bases separated the two germline ends. Germline CDR1 ENHRY, CDR2 SYGVKD. This CDR3 region has 13 residues. CDR3 sequence reads: CAGQTGANTEAFF. CDR3 in DNA: TGTGCCGGACAGACAGGAGCTAACACTGAAGCTTTCTTT.

The V call is TRBV10-1, the J call TRBJ1-1; D uncertain. Per the germline V gene, CDR1 is WNHNN and CDR2 is SYGVQD (reference sequence). Between the trimmed V and J ends, which lost 9 bases and 4 bases, there was a span of 18 bases. The CDR3 is 14 amino acids. The CDR3 loop is CASTSELTGTEAFF. The CDR3 region has the DNA TGCGCCAGTACCTCGGAGCTGACGGGCACTGAAGCTTTCTTT.

This clonotype showed up many times. This chain joins TRBV30 and TRBJ2-2; D uncertain. V was trimmed by 4 bases and J by 3 bases, leaving 12 bases between them. The CDR3 has 14 residues. The germline V gene encodes CDR1 GTSNPN and CDR2 SVGIG (reference sequence). The CDR3 DNA reads as TGTGCCTGGAACGGCAGAGTGGACACCGGGGAGCTGTTTTTT. The encoded protein is CAWNGRVDTGELFF.

This chain links TRBV7-2 with TRBJ2-5; 9 bases line up with TRBD2. Germline loops: CDR1 SGHTA, CDR2 FQGNSA. The V segment lost 5 bases and the J segment 5 bases; nucleotides outside the gene matches: 6. CDR3 length equals 14 residues. Here the CDR3 reads CASSGPSGEETQYF. The CDR3 coding sequence is TGTGCCAGCAGCGGGCCTAGCGGGGAGGAGACCCAGTACTTC.

This clonotype was detected only a few times. Possible read error: a much larger clone is one base away. This sequence joins TRBV7-9 and TRBJ1-2; 10 bases are shared with TRBD1. With 6 bases clipped from V and 4 bases from J, the junction kept 5 bases outside the gene matches. Germline CDR1 SEHNR, CDR2 FQNEAQ (reference sequence). The length of the CDR3 is 14 residues. CDR3 sequence: CASSSGTGVYGYTF. The DNA of the CDR3 is TGTGCCAGCAGTTCCGGGACAGGGGTCTATGGCTACACCTTC.

The chain couples TRBV15 to TRBJ2-7; TRBD2 aligns across 12 bases. This CDR3 comprises 15 residues. Germline V lookup: CDR1 LNHNV, CDR2 YYDKDF (reference sequence). V dropped 8 bases and J dropped 0; count of bases not matched to a gene: 5. CDR3 sequence: CATLRTSGVSYEQYF. CDR3 nucleotides: TGTGCCACCTTGAGGACTAGCGGGGTCTCCTACGAGCAGTACTTC.

In this sample, this clonotype turned up many times. The chain is built from TRBV3-1 and TRBJ2-7; 8 bases align to TRBD1. Germline V lookup: CDR1 LGHDT, CDR2 YNNKEL (reference sequence). V shed 5 bases, J shed 0 bases, and the junction held 6 bases outside the gene matches. The CDR3 sequence is 15 residues long. This chain's CDR3 is CASSSRQGPSYEQYF. CDR3 nucleotide sequence: TGTGCCAGCAGCTCTCGACAGGGGCCCTCCTACGAGCAGTACTTC.

The V and J genes are TRBV12-3 or TRBV12-4 and TRBJ1-1; no firm D call. V lost 3 bases to trimming and J lost 3 bases, with 11 bases between them. The CDR3 consists of 14 residues. The CDR3 DNA follows: TGTGCCAGCAGTTTGGGATCGCGGGACACTGAAGCTTTCTTT. Amino acids: CASSLGSRDTEAFF.

In this sample, this clonotype turned up many times. The chain combines TRBV7-3 with TRBJ2-5; D is unclear. Germline loops: CDR1 SGHTA, CDR2 FQGTGA. The CDR3 is made up of 13 amino acids. Trimming left V 1 base short and J 1 base short, with 4 bases between. CDR3 DNA sequence: TGTGCCAGCAGCTTAAGCCCCCAAGAGACCCAGTACTTC. It translates to CASSLSPQETQYF.

This clonotype was seen at least ten times. The gene calls are TRBV2 and TRBJ1-5; D is unresolved. Looked up from germline, CDR1 is SNHLY and CDR2 is FYNNEI. The CDR3 has 12 amino acids. V was trimmed by 5 bases and J by 3 bases, leaving 5 bases between them. CDR3 nucleotides: TGTGCCAGCAGTTTAAACAATCAGCCCCAGCATTTT. It translates to CASSLNNQPQHF.

This clonotype was seen only a few times. This rearrangement joins TRBV30 to TRBJ2-5; 7 bases line up with TRBD2. Trimming cost V 2 bases and J 7 bases; bases outside gene matches: 22. The CDR3 contains 18 residues. In germline, CDR1 is GTSNPN, CDR2 SVGIG (reference sequence). The CDR3 reads CAWSSTGYGAPGGRTQYF. The CDR3 DNA is TGTGCCTGGAGTTCAACAGGTTATGGGGCACCCGGGGGGAGGACCCAGTACTTC. Full variable domain (missing parts from reference TRBV30 and TRBJ2-5): SQTIHQWPATLVQPVGSPLSLECTVEGTSNPNLYWYRQAAGRGLQLLFYSVGIGQISSEVPQNLSASRPQDRQFILSSKKLLLSDSGFYLCAWSSTGYGAPGGRTQYFGPGTRLLVL.